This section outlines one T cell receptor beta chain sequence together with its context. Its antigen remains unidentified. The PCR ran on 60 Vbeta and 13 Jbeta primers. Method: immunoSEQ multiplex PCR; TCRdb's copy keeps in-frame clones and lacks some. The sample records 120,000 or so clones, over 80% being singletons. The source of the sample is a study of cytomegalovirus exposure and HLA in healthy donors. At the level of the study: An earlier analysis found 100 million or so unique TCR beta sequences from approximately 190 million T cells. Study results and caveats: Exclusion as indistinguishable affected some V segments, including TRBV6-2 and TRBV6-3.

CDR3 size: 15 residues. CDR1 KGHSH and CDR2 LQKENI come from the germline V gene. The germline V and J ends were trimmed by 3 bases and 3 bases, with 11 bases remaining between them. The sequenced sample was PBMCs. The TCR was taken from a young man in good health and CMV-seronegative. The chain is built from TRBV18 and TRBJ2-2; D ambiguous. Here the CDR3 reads CASSPRPSDTGELFF. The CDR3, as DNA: TGTGCCAGCTCACCGAGGCCGTCAGACACCGGGGAGCTGTTTTTT. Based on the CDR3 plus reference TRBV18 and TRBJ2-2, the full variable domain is NAGVMQNPRHLVRRRGQEARLRCSPMKGHSHVYWYRQLPEEGLKFMVYLQKENIIDESGMPKERFSAEFPKEGPSILRIQQVVRGDSAAYFCASSPRPSDTGELFFGEGSRLTVL.